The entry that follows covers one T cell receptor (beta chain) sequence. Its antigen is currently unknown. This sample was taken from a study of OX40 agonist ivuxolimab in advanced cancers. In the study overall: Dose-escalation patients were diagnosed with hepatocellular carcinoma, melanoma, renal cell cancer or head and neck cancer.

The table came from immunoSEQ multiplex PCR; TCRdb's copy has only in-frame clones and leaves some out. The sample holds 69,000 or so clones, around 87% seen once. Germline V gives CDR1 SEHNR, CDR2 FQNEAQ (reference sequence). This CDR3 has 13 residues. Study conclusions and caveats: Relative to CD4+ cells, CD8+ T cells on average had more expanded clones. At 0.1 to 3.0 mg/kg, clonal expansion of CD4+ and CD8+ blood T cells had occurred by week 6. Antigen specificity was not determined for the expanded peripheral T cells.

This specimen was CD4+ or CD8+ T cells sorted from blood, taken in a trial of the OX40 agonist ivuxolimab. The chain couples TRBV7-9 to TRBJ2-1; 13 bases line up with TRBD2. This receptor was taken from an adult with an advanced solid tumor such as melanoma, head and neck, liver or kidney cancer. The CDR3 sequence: CATGTSGNNEQFF. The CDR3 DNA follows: TGTGCAACCGGGACTAGCGGGAACAATGAGCAGTTCTTC.